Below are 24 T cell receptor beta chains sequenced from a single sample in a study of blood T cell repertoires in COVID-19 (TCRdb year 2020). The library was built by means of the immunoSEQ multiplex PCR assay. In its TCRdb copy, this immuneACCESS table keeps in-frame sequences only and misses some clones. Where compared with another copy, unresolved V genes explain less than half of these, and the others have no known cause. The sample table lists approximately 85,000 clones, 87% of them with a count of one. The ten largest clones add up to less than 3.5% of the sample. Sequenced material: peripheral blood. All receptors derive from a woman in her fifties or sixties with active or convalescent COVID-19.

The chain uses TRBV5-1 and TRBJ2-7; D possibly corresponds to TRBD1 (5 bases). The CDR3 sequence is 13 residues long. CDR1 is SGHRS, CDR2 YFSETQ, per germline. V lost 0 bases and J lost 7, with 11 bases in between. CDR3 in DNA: TGCGCCAGCAGCTTGGAGGGGAATGGAGAGCAGTACTTC. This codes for CASSLEGNGEQYF.

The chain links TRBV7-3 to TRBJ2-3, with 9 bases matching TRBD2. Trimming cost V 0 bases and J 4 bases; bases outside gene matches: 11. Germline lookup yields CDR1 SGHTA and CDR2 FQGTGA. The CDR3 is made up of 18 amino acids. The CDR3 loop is CASSLTLIGSGGPDTQYF. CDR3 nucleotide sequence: TGTGCCAGCAGCTTAACACTCATTGGGAGCGGGGGGCCAGATACGCAGTATTTT.

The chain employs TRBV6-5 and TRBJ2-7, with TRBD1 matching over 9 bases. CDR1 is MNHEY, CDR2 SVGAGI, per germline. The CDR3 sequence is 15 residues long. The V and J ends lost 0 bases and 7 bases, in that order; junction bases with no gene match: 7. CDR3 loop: CASSYSTGGTEEQYF. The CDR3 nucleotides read TGTGCCAGCAGTTACTCGACAGGGGGAACGGAAGAGCAGTACTTC.

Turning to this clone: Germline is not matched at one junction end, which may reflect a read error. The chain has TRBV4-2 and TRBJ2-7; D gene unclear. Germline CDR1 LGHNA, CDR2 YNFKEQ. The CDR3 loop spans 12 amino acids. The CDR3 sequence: CASSQDRGSTAF. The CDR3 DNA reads TGTGCCAGCAGCCAAGATAGAGGCAGCACTGCATTC.

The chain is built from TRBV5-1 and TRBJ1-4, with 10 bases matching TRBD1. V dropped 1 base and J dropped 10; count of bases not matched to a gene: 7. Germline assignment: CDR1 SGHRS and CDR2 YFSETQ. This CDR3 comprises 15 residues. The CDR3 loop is CASSLFGQGDGKLFF. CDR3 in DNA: TGCGCCAGCAGCTTGTTCGGACAGGGGGACGGAAAACTGTTTTTT.

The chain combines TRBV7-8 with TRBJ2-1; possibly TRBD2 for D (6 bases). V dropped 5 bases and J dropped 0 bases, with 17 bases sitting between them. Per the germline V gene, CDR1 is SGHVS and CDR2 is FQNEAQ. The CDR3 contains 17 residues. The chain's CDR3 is CASSRHHSGSSYNEQFF. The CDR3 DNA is TGTGCCAGCAGCCGCCATCATAGCGGAAGCTCCTACAATGAGCAGTTCTTC.

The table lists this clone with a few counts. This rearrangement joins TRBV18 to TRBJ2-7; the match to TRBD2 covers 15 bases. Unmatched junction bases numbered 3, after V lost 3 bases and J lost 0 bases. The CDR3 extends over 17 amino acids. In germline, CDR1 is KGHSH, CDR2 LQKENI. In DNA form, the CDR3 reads TGTGCCAGCTCACCGATGGGACTAGCGGGGGGCTCCTACGAGCAGTACTTC. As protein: CASSPMGLAGGSYEQYF.

The CDR3 is CASSVRLGYTDTQYF. CDR3 DNA sequence: TGTGCCAGCAGTGTGAGGTTGGGTTACACAGATACGCAGTATTTT. V usage is TRBV2 and J usage is TRBJ2-3, with unresolved D. The CDR3 contains 15 residues. The V end lost 4 bases, the J end lost 2 bases, and 13 bases lay between the germline ends. Germline-derived CDR1 and CDR2 are SNHLY and FYNNEI.

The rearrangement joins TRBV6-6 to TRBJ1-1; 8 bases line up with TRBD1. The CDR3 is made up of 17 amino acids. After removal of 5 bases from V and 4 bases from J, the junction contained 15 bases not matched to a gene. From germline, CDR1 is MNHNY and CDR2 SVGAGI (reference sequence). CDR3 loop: CASSLRPGQVSGTEAFF. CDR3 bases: TGTGCCAGCAGTCTACGCCCGGGACAGGTCAGTGGCACTGAAGCTTTCTTT.

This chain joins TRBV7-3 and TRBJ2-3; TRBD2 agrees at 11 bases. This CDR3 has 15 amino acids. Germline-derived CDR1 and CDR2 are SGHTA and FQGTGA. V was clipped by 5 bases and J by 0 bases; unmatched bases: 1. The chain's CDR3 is CASSVAGGSTDTQYF. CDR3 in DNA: TGTGCCAGCAGCGTAGCGGGGGGGAGCACAGATACGCAGTATTTT.

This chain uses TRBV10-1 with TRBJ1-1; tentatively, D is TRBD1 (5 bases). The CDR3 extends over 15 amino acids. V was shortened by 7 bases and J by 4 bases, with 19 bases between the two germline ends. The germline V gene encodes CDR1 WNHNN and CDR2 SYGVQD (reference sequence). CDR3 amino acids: CASNKGGRGGTEAFF. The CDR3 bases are TGCGCCAGCAACAAAGGAGGTAGGGGAGGCACTGAAGCTTTCTTT.

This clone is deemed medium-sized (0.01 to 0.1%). The CDR3 DNA sequence: TGTGCCAGCAGTGAAAACCTTTTTAGGCAGTACTTC. This gives the protein CASSENLFRQYF. This chain links TRBV2 with TRBJ2-7, with D unresolved. The CDR3 consists of 12 residues. Per the germline V gene, CDR1 is SNHLY and CDR2 is FYNNEI. V was clipped by 2 bases and J by 9 bases, with 11 bases between them.

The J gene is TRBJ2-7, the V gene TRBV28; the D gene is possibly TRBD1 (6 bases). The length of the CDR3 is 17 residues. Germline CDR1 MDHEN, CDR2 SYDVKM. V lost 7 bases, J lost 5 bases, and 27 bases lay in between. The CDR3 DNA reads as TGTGCCAGCACCACCGGTCCTACATCAGGGGAAGGCAACGAGCAGTACTTC. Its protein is CASTTGPTSGEGNEQYF.

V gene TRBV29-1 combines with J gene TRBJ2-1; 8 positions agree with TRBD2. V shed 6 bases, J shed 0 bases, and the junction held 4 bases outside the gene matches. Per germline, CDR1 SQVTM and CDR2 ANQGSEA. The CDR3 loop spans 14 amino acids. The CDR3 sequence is CSVAGTSSYNEQFF. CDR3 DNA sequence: TGCAGCGTGGCCGGGACTAGCTCCTACAATGAGCAGTTCTTC.

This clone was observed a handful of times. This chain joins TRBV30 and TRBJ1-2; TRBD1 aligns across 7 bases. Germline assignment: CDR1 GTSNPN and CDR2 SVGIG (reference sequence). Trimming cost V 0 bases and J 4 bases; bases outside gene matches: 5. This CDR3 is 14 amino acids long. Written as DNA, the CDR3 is TGTGCCTGGAGTGTCGATCAGGGGGTCTATGGCTACACCTTC. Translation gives CAWSVDQGVYGYTF.

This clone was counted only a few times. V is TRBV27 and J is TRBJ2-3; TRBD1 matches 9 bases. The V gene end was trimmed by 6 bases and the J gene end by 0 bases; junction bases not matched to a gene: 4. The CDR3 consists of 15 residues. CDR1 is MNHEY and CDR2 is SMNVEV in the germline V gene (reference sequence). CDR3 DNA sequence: TGTGCCAGCAGGGGGACAGGGTCGAGCACAGATACGCAGTATTTT. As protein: CASRGTGSSTDTQYF.

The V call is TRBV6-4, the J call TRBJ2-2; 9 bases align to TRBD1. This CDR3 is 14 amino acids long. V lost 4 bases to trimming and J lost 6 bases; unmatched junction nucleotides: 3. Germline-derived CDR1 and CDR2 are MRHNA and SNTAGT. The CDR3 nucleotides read TGTGCCAGCAGTGGACAGGGGGGATCCGGGGAGCTGTTTTTT. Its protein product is CASSGQGGSGELFF.

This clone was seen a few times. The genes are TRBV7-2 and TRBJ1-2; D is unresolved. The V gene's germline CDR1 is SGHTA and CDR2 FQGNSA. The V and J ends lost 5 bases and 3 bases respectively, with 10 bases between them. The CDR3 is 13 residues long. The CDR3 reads CASSPSLDYGYTF. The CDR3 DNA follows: TGTGCCAGCAGCCCCAGTCTAGACTATGGCTACACCTTC. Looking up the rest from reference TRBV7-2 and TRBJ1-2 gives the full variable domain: GAGVSQSPSNKVTEKGKDVELRCDPISGHTALYWYRQSLGQGLEFLIYFQGNSAPDKSGLPSDRFSAERTGGSVSTLTIQRTQQEDSAVYLCASSPSLDYGYTFGSGTRLTVV.

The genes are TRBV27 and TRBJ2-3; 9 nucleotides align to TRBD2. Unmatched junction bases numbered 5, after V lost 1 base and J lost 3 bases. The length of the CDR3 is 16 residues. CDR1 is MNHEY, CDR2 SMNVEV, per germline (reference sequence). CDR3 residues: CASSLWRGGGTDTQYF. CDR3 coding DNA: TGTGCCAGCAGTTTATGGCGGGGGGGCGGGACAGATACGCAGTATTTT.

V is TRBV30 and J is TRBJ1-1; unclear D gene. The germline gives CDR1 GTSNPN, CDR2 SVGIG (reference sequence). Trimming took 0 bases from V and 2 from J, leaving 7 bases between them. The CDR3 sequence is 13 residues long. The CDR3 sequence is CAWSVLFNTEAFF. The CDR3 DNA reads TGTGCCTGGAGTGTGTTATTTAACACTGAAGCTTTCTTT.

The CDR3 here is CASSSNRGLLSNQPQHF. The CDR3 coding sequence is TGTGCCAGTTCTTCAAACAGGGGGCTGTTAAGCAATCAGCCCCAGCATTTT. This chain uses TRBV19 with TRBJ1-5, with 9 bases fitting TRBD1. The length of the CDR3 is 17 residues. The V gene's germline CDR1 is LNHDA and CDR2 SQIVND (reference sequence). V shed 8 bases, J shed 1 base, and the junction held 12 bases outside the gene matches.

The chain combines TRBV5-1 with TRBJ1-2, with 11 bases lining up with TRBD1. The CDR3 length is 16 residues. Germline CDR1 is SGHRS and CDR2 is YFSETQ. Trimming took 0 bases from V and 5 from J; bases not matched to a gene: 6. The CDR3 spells CASSLGGTGGSYGYTF. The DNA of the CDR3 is TGCGCCAGCAGCTTGGGAGGGACAGGGGGAAGTTATGGCTACACCTTC.

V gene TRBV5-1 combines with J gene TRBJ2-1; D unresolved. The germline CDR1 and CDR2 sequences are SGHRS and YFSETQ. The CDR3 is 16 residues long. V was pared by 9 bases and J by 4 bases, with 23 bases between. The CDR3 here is CATQLDVGSNYNEQFF. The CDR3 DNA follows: TGCGCCACCCAGCTTGATGTGGGCTCCAATTACAATGAGCAGTTCTTC.

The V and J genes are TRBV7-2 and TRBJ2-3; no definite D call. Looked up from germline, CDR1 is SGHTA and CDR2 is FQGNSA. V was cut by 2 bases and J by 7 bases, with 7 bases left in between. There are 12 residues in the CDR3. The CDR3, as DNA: TGTGCCAGCAGCTTACAACTCCATACGCAGTATTTT. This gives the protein CASSLQLHTQYF. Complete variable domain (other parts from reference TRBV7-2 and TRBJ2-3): GAGVSQSPSNKVTEKGKDVELRCDPISGHTALYWYRQSLGQGLEFLIYFQGNSAPDKSGLPSDRFSAERTGGSVSTLTIQRTQQEDSAVYLCASSLQLHTQYFGPGTRLTVL.